The 7 T cell receptor beta chains given below trace back to one sample, sequenced in a study of T cell repertoires in cytomegalovirus infection (dated by TCRdb to the late 2010s). The data were produced on an Illumina HiSeq 1500. TCRdb trimmed the raw reads at Q25, called clones with MiXCR and kept productive beta chains. Each entry merges the rows of one CDR3 protein and shows their most common DNA and genes. The sample records 480,000 or so distinct CDR3 sequences, approximately 10% of which are singletons. The ten top clones hold 10% of the sample. Sequencing was carried out using PBMCs. These receptors were obtained from a human donor in good health (CMV status not recorded). Some clones in this sample may be carry-over from other donors' samples.

The chain employs TRBV4-2 and TRBJ1-2, with 7 bases aligning to TRBD1. This CDR3 has 15 residues. The germline CDR1 and CDR2 sequences are LGHNA and YNFKEQ. J lost 6 bases, V lost 0 bases, and 7 bases had no gene match. Here the CDR3 reads CASSQDRTGGDGYTF. CDR3 sequence (DNA): TGTGCCAGCAGCCAAGACCGGACAGGAGGTGATGGCTACACCTTC.

At least ten counts were recorded for this clonotype. The V call is TRBV28, the J call TRBJ2-7; 9 bases match TRBD2. Germline values: CDR1 MDHEN, CDR2 SYDVKM. The CDR3 spans 14 residues. The V and J ends lost 7 bases and 7 bases, in that order; junction bases with no gene match: 11. In DNA, the CDR3 is TGTGCCAGCAAGGGTAGCGGGAGAAGGGGTGAGCAGTACTTC. Translating it yields CASKGSGRRGEQYF.

The table lists this clonotype with many counts. J is TRBJ1-1 and V is TRBV7-3; possible D gene TRBD1, 5 bases. CDR3 length: 17 amino acids. Trimming took off 0 bases at V and 3 bases at J, with 17 bases between the two ends. From germline, CDR1 is SGHTA and CDR2 FQGTGA. Here the CDR3 reads CASSLTSLGERHTEAFF. As DNA, the CDR3 is TGTGCCAGCAGCTTAACGTCCCTGGGGGAGCGGCACACTGAAGCTTTCTTT.

This clonotype was recorded many times. This chain connects TRBV28 to TRBJ1-1, with D hard to call. The CDR3 runs 11 residues. V lost 6 bases and J 4 bases, leaving 6 bases between the germline ends. The germline gives CDR1 MDHEN, CDR2 SYDVKM. The CDR3 DNA follows: TGTGCCAGCAGCTTGCCCACTGAAGCTTTCTTT. Its translation: CASSLPTEAFF.

This clonotype was picked up many times. The chain couples TRBV7-2 to TRBJ2-3; TRBD2 aligns across 15 bases. Germline values: CDR1 SGHTA, CDR2 FQGNSA. The CDR3 length is 20 residues. Germline trimming cut 1 base from V and 0 bases from J; bases unmatched to any gene: 8. CDR3 loop: CASSLGDTGLAGGSTDTQYF. The DNA of the CDR3 is TGTGCCAGCAGCTTAGGGGACACGGGACTAGCGGGGGGTAGCACAGATACGCAGTATTTT. The full variable domain, with the rest looked up from reference TRBV7-2 and TRBJ2-3, is GAGVSQSPSNKVTEKGKDVELRCDPISGHTALYWYRQSLGQGLEFLIYFQGNSAPDKSGLPSDRFSAERTGGSVSTLTIQRTQQEDSAVYLCASSLGDTGLAGGSTDTQYFGPGTRLTVL.

This clonotype was detected a few times. The gene calls are TRBV14 and TRBJ2-5; D not resolved. This CDR3 is 14 amino acids long. CDR1 and CDR2 from the germline V gene are SGHDN and FVKESK. V lost 4 bases to trimming and J lost 4 bases, with 13 bases between them. In DNA form, the CDR3 reads TGTGCCAGCAGCCGCCCGACTGAAGGAGAGACCCAGTACTTC. It codes for CASSRPTEGETQYF.

This clonotype was detected only a few times. CDR3 sequence reads: CSGKTGAEETQYF. The CDR3 bases are TGCAGCGGGAAAACCGGGGCAGAGGAGACCCAGTACTTC. The chain is built from TRBV29-1 and TRBJ2-5; D tentatively fits TRBD1 or TRBD2 (5 bases each). Trimming shortened V by 7 bases and J by 5 bases, and 17 bases separated the two germline ends. This CDR3 has 13 residues. The germline V gene encodes CDR1 SQVTM and CDR2 ANQGSEA.